This record concerns one TCR beta chain sequence. Its antigen is not yet known. This may be a read error, as it is one base from a much larger clone. Likely a read error: the CDR3 ends without its conserved phenylalanine or tryptophan. The data originate from a study of glioma-infiltrating T cells (TCRdb year 2016). Background for the entire study: The study sequenced TCR alpha- and beta-chain repertoires from glioma tissue, from non-neoplastic brain tissue and from matched peripheral blood mononuclear cells. To measure divergence between tissue and blood T-cell populations, each tissue-infiltrating repertoire was compared with the peripheral blood repertoire of the same patient. The paired cohort comprised three low-grade glioma patients, several primary glioblastoma patients and three non-glioma patients contributing non-neoplastic brain tissue.

Overall study outcomes, separate from this receptor: VJ-independent divergence between tissue and blood was found to be below expectation in non-neoplastic patients but above expectation in all gliomas, particularly low-grade gliomas. Only a very small number of CDR3 sequences turned up in both tissue and blood, a result put down to high CDR3 diversity combined with limited sampling. Group comparisons were based on small numbers of patients: three non-neoplastic, three low-grade glioma and eight glioblastoma patients.

Counting both end residues, the CDR3 totals 15 amino acids. Here the CDR3 DNA is all that survives: 45 bases in frame from base 1. The germline V gene gives CDR1 as MNHNS and CDR2 as SASEGT. V gives up 3 bases and J gives up 0 bases, and the segment between their germline ends measures 12 bases. TCR alpha and beta CDR3 regions were amplified with the iRepertoire nested amplicon-rescue multiplex PCR (arm-PCR) platform from RNA. For one-step reverse transcription and amplification, 100-400 ng of tissue mRNA or PBMC total RNA was used as input. Following bead purification, Illumina adapters were added by a secondary multiplex PCR, and the libraries were gel-purified between 200 and 400 bp. Libraries carried internal 6-nucleotide barcodes used for demultiplexing. Sequencing of the libraries was done on an Illumina MiSeq using 2x220 or 2x250 nucleotide paired-end reads. As for the authors' bioinformatics: FLASH 1.2.11 was used to merge paired reads, and BWA-MEM then aligned the reads to the GRCh37 human genome before TRA and TRB reads were extracted. An IMGT-derived reference of cassette sequences and CDR3 motifs, with pseudogenes included, was used for V and J assignment. Reads were translated in three frames, and productive CDR3s were defined as those with a C...FGXG motif and no stop codons. Unique combinations of V-J cassette pair and CDR3 amino acid sequence were defined as clonotypes. Reads were filtered by Hamming distance, with the threshold set by the sequence error rate of each sample in mapped regions. The public sequencing data were trimmed at Q25 with fastp and processed into clonotypes with MiXCR by TCRdb, which kept only in-frame beta chains. Every CDR3 protein is listed once, alongside the most common genes and DNA of its rows. The V and J calls reflect TCRdb's pipeline rather than the authors' work. A total of roughly 200,000 distinct CDR3 sequences appear in this sample, around 40% of them only once. The ten largest make up roughly 5.2% of the sample.

The chain employs TRBV6-1 and TRBJ2-7; the D region possibly corresponds to TRBD2 (6 bases align). The receptor comes from a human donor with low-grade glioma or glioblastoma, undergoing nonglioma brain surgery, or in good health (not recorded which). Input material: glioma tissue, nonneoplastic brain tissue, or PBMCs (not recorded which). The CDR3 is CASSDGVAVSYEQYL. In nucleotide form, the sequence is TGTGCCAGCAGTGATGGGGTAGCGGTCTCCTACGAGCAGTACCTC.